The clone carrying this T cell receptor (beta chain) showed up many times. Antigen: not known. Researchers attached unique molecular identifiers to individual cDNA molecules. TCRdb reanalysed the 5' RACE reads using MiXCR and keeps one entry per CDR3 protein. The sample includes around 70,000 distinct CDR3 sequences, around 10% seen only once; the top ten take 4% to 5%. This sample was included in a study of early T cells in non-severe SARS-CoV-2 infection. About the study: Bulk RNA taken from unsorted whole blood was sequenced, leaving chains unpaired. Study results and limitations: Reliance on VDJdb matching favored anti-spike CD8 responses; private and CD4 specificities were missed.

This CDR3 spans 14 amino acids. V shed 5 bases and J shed 4 bases, with 12 bases lying between them. Germline V lookup: CDR1 SGHAT, CDR2 FQDESV (reference sequence). The sequencing sample was made of whole blood. The chain employs TRBV11-1 and TRBJ2-1, with D hard to call. The TCR sequence derives from an adult who was a healthcare worker with PCR-confirmed SARS-CoV-2 infection or an uninfected control (not recorded which). The CDR3 sequence is CASSPRPAYNEQFF. CDR3 nucleotide sequence: TGTGCCAGCAGCCCCCGGCCGGCTTACAATGAGCAGTTCTTC.